Listed below are T cell receptor beta chains from one sample, sequenced in a study of CD8 T cells in ankylosing spondylitis. Each CDR3 protein gets one entry after TCRdb re-called the 5' RACE reads with MiXCR. The table lists 200,000 to 250,000 distinct CDR3 sequences, 20% to 30% of them singletons. The sequencing input was blood, either unsorted or a sorted T cell fraction (not recorded which). The receptors stem from a male donor with ankylosing spondylitis or in good health (not recorded which). Each CDR3 is given with its conserved first and last residue. D genes are given only for firm matches. Clone size appears in some rows only: once, few, many, or a class for an expanded clone.

clone_size	v_call	d_call	j_call	cdr3_nt	cdr3_aa
.	TRBV14	.	TRBJ2-1	TGTGCCAGCAGCCAAGATGCCCGGATAGTCGGAGGGTACAATGAGCAGTTCTTC	CASSQDARIVGGYNEQFF
.	TRBV20-1	.	TRBJ2-5	TGCAGTGCTAGACGAGGTGGGACGAACGGTCAAGAGACCCAGTACTTC	CSARRGGTNGQETQYF
.	TRBV9	.	TRBJ2-3	TGTGCCAGCAGCATAGGCAATACAGATACGCAGTATTTT	CASSIGNTDTQYF
.	TRBV20-1	.	TRBJ1-1	TGCAGTGCTAGACTGGTCGGTAGTCCCAACACTGAAGCTTTCTTT	CSARLVGSPNTEAFF
many	TRBV29-1	.	TRBJ2-1	TGCAGCGTTGAAAAGGGAAGCGGTGAGCAGTTCTTC	CSVEKGSGEQFF
many	TRBV29-1	TRBD2	TRBJ2-5	TGCAGCGTTGAAGATTCGGGGGGAGGCGAGACCCAGTACTTC	CSVEDSGGGETQYF
.	TRBV29-1	.	TRBJ2-7	TGCAGCGTGAACCGGGGGACAAGTAGCGAGCAGTACTTC	CSVNRGTSSEQYF
many	TRBV12-3/TRBV12-4	.	TRBJ2-5	TGTGCCAGCAGTTACCTACTGTCCGCCCCCGGGGGAGAGACCCAGTACTTC	CASSYLLSAPGGETQYF
many	TRBV7-2	.	TRBJ2-1	TGTGCCAGCAGCTTAGACGCCTCCTACAATGAGCAGTTCTTC	CASSLDASYNEQFF
many	TRBV12-3/TRBV12-4	TRBD1	TRBJ2-4	TGTGCCAGCAGTCCCCTCGGACAGGACCAATCAAACATTCAGTACTTC	CASSPLGQDQSNIQYF
once	TRBV10-3	TRBD2	TRBJ2-3	TGTGCCATCAGTGATGCGGGAGCTTCAGATACGCAGTATTTT	CAISDAGASDTQYF
many	TRBV28	.	TRBJ2-7	TGTGCCAGCACTCGCACGGACCTGGAAACCGGTGAGCAGTACTTC	CASTRTDLETGEQYF
.	TRBV20-1	.	TRBJ2-1	TGCAGTGCTAGCTTTCGGGGTGAGCAGTTCTTC	CSASFRGEQFF
.	TRBV6-5	.	TRBJ2-5	TGTGCCAGCAGTAACCGGGGCCTCCAAGAGACCCAGTACTTC	CASSNRGLQETQYF
.	TRBV29-1	TRBD1	TRBJ2-7	TGCAGCGTTCAGGACAGGACCTACGAGCAGTACTTC	CSVQDRTYEQYF
.	TRBV7-3	TRBD2	TRBJ2-1	TGTGCCAGCAGCCCCCAGCGGGAGGGAGGTGCTGAGCAGTTCTTC	CASSPQREGGAEQFF
many	TRBV5-1	TRBD1	TRBJ2-5	TGCGCCAGCAGCTTGAGGGGACAGGGGGAAGAGACCCAGTACTTC	CASSLRGQGEETQYF
few	TRBV29-1	TRBD1	TRBJ1-1	TGCAGCGTTGAAAGCCCCGGGACAGGGCTTGAAGCTTTCTTT	CSVESPGTGLEAFF
.	TRBV20-1	.	TRBJ2-5	TGCAGTGCTCTCCTGACAGGAGTAGAGACCCAGTACTTC	CSALLTGVETQYF
many	TRBV4-3	TRBD2	TRBJ2-1	TGCGCCAGCAGCCAAGATCTGGGACTAGCGGCCTACAATGAGCAGTTCTTC	CASSQDLGLAAYNEQFF
few	TRBV5-1	.	TRBJ1-2	TGCGCCAGCAGCCCATCTCGCCAGGGAGACTATGGCTACACCTTC	CASSPSRQGDYGYTF
many	TRBV4-1	.	TRBJ1-5	TGCGCCAGCAGCCAAGATAATCAGCCCCAGCATTTT	CASSQDNQPQHF
many	TRBV7-8	.	TRBJ1-4	TGTGCCAGCAGCTTAGCCCCCCCCTACAGGGTCGCAACTAATGAAAAACTGTTTTTT	CASSLAPPYRVATNEKLFF
many	TRBV9	.	TRBJ1-2	TGTGCCAGCAGCCCCCGGGGGGAGGGAACGAACTATGGCTACACCTTC	CASSPRGEGTNYGYTF
many	TRBV12-3/TRBV12-4	.	TRBJ2-7	TGTGCCAGCAGTTTAGCATCCGGCAAAACCTACGAGCAGTACTTC	CASSLASGKTYEQYF
.	TRBV6-6	.	TRBJ2-1	TGTGCCAGCAGCCCCTGGTTGAGCAATGAGCAGTTCTTC	CASSPWLSNEQFF
few	TRBV20-1	TRBD1	TRBJ2-7	TGCAGTGCTCCTCGGACAGGGGAGACCTCCGAGCAGTACTTC	CSAPRTGETSEQYF
.	TRBV7-2	.	TRBJ2-3	TGTGCCAGCAGCTCCGACAGGTCCACGCAGTATTTT	CASSSDRSTQYF
many	TRBV29-1	.	TRBJ2-6	TGCAGCGTGGAACAGGTAACCGAAATCTCTGGGGCCAACGTCCTGACTTTC	CSVEQVTEISGANVLTF
.	TRBV12-3/TRBV12-4	.	TRBJ1-1	TGTGCCAGCAGTTTAGTCGGGGGGAGGACTGAAGCTTTCTTT	CASSLVGGRTEAFF
few	TRBV10-3	TRBD2	TRBJ2-5	TGTGCCATCAGTTTAGAGCTAGCGGGAGAAACGGAGACCCAGTACTTC	CAISLELAGETETQYF
many	TRBV7-2	.	TRBJ2-1	TGTGCCAGCAGCTTAGCGGGCGGCTCAGTCGTTAATGAGCAGTTCTTC	CASSLAGGSVVNEQFF
many	TRBV5-1	.	TRBJ1-1	TGCGCCAGCAGCTTGGGCAGATACACTGAAGCTTTCTTT	CASSLGRYTEAFF
.	TRBV29-1	.	TRBJ1-5	TGCAGCGTTGAGCTGGGGTGGGGTCAGCCCCAGCATTTT	CSVELGWGQPQHF
.	TRBV3-1	.	TRBJ1-5	TGTGCCAGCAGCCGGGGACGGAAGAATCAGCCCCAGCATTTT	CASSRGRKNQPQHF
.	TRBV12-3/TRBV12-4	.	TRBJ2-1	TGTGCCAGCAAAGCTAGGGATGAGCAGTTCTTC	CASKARDEQFF
many	TRBV20-1	TRBD2	TRBJ2-1	TGCAGTGCTGGGCGGACTAGCGGGACCAATGAGCAGTTCTTC	CSAGRTSGTNEQFF
.	TRBV12-3/TRBV12-4	.	TRBJ1-3	TGTGCCAGCAGTTATAGCTCTGGAAACACCATATATTTT	CASSYSSGNTIYF
many	TRBV18	TRBD2	TRBJ2-1	TGTGCCAGCTCACCGAGAGGGACTAGTGGGAATGAGCAGTTCTTC	CASSPRGTSGNEQFF
.	TRBV20-1	.	TRBJ2-3	TGCAGTGCTAGAGTCGGGCCGAGCGTAGATACGCAGTATTTT	CSARVGPSVDTQYF
many	TRBV15	TRBD1	TRBJ1-2	TGTGCCACCAGCCAGGACAGGGATCATGGCTACACCTTC	CATSQDRDHGYTF
.	TRBV10-3	.	TRBJ1-5	TGTGCCATCAGTGAGTCAGGGGGGTATCAGCCCCAGCATTTT	CAISESGGYQPQHF
many	TRBV20-1	TRBD1	TRBJ1-4	TGCAGTGCTAGACGACAGGGGGCTCGGGAAAAACTGTTTTTT	CSARRQGAREKLFF
.	TRBV6-1	TRBD2	TRBJ2-3	TGTGCCAGCAGGGGACTAGCGGGGACAGATACGCAGTATTTT	CASRGLAGTDTQYF
.	TRBV4-2	TRBD2	TRBJ2-4	TGTGCCAGCAGCCAAGGACTAGCGGGAGGAAAAAACATTCAGTACTTC	CASSQGLAGGKNIQYF
many	TRBV29-1	TRBD1	TRBJ2-7	TGCAGCGTCGGACAGGGGAGATTGATGGAGCAGTACTTC	CSVGQGRLMEQYF